The TCR beta chain under discussion was sequenced for a study of cytomegalovirus exposure and HLA in healthy donors. Germline CDR1 and CDR2: PRHDT and FYEKMQ (reference sequence). With 6 bases clipped from V and 7 bases from J, the junction kept 6 bases outside the gene matches. This CDR3 contains 14 residues. The table came from immunoSEQ multiplex PCR; TCRdb's copy has only in-frame clones and leaves some out. The table includes a few hundred thousand clones, 80% to 90% detected once. The chain is built from TRBV13 and TRBJ2-1; 10 bases are shared with TRBD2. This clonotype was obtained from a woman aged 18-29 years in good health and CMV-seronegative. Sequenced material: PBMCs. CDR3 protein: CASSFRTSGNEQFF. For the CDR3, the DNA is TGTGCCAGCAGTTTCAGGACTAGCGGAAATGAGCAGTTCTTC.